This TCR beta chain derives from a study of blood T cell repertoires in COVID-19. Across the study: The United States, Italy and Spain supplied acute and convalescent COVID-19 samples. Sources were T cells, B-cell-depleted T cells, or PBMCs; the material itself was cDNA or gDNA.

Germline assignment: CDR1 MGHRA and CDR2 YSYEKL. The CDR3 spans 17 residues. Unmatched junction bases numbered 6, after V lost 0 bases and J lost 1 base. Source study methods: Using reference gene primer amplification, nucleated cell counts were estimated. Method: immunoSEQ multiplex PCR; TCRdb's copy keeps in-frame clones and lacks some. The V and J calls and clone size come from that table; D and trimming were worked out from the DNA. The table includes roughly 260,000 clones, over 75% detected once. In its sample, this clone was seen a few times. The sample taken for sequencing was peripheral blood. The source of this sequence is a woman aged 45 to 65 with acute or convalescent COVID-19. This chain connects TRBV4-1 to TRBJ1-5, with TRBD1 identical over 7 bases. The CDR3 sequence: CASSQDPGQASNQPQHF. As DNA, the CDR3 is TGCGCCAGCAGCCAAGATCCAGGACAGGCGAGCAATCAGCCCCAGCATTTT.